The T cell receptor (beta chain) described here comes from a study of cytomegalovirus exposure and HLA in healthy donors (dated by TCRdb to between 2016 and 2019). In the study overall: According to a later analysis, one platform produced both the roughly 120 validation repertoires and the 670 or so repertoires of the first cohort. The study was designed to test whether signatures of past pathogen exposure could be identified by cataloging public T cell receptors. A separate validation cohort of more than 100 different subjects was used in addition to the approximately 640-subject first cohort. High-throughput TCR immunosequencing, statistical association of individual TCRs with disease status, and machine learning were combined to predict cytomegalovirus infection status.

Study-level results and caveats: In a later analysis, TCRs clustered in the first cohort were found to also tend to co-occur in the 100 to 150 validation repertoires, with roughly 93% of cluster scores above 0. The study listed approximately 150 TCR beta chains as associated with cytomegalovirus. The classifier was reported to diagnose cytomegalovirus status with high specificity and sensitivity in both the original cohort and the validation cohort. While some public TCRs were present in many individuals, most TCR sequences turned up only very rarely across donors. The authors suggested that the approach could potentially be extended to other disease states and immunological phenotypes. All 120 or so repertoires were used to score co-occurrence in the validation cohort in a later analysis, because that analysis had no HLA typing for the cohort. Three of the identified cytomegalovirus-associated TCR beta chains were confirmed in vitro to be specific for cytomegalovirus antigens.

Libraries were constructed by the immunoSEQ multiplex PCR assay. Processing in the source paper ran as follows. To diagnose cytomegalovirus status from the catalog of TCR beta chain sequences, a statistical classification framework was built. Held by TCRdb, this immuneACCESS table contains in-frame sequences only and omits some clones. Under half of the omission traces to an unresolved V gene where checked; the cause of the rest is unknown. The V and J calls and clone size were taken over from that table, and D and trimming were inferred from the DNA. A total of about 130,000 clones appear in this sample, over 90% of them only once. The ten top clones hold roughly 1.2% of the sample. On this clone: It lacks a known antigen. Base-call qualities are not available, and no considerably larger clone is one nucleotide away.

The donors were included in the validation cohort of some 120 subjects, a group kept apart from the approximately 700-subject first cohort. V and J lose 1 base and 4 bases, and a span of 8 bases separates them. Via the germline V gene, CDR1 is SGDLS and CDR2 YYNGEE. Spanning cysteine to phenylalanine, the CDR3 consists of 13 amino acids. Only the CDR3 DNA is retained, 39 bases long and in frame from the first base. What was sequenced was PBMCs. This TCR came from a woman under 30 in good health and CMV-seronegative. Here the chain combines TRBV9 and TRBJ1-2, with no confident D gene call. CDR3 sequence: CASSVSGTYGYTF. At the DNA level, the sequence is TGTGCCAGCAGCGTAAGCGGAACCTATGGCTACACCTTC. The variable domain in full, with residues beyond the CDR3 obtained from the reference TRBV9 and TRBJ1-2 genes, is DSGVTQTPKHLITATGQRVTLRCSPRSGDLSVYWYQQSLDQGLQFLIQYYNGEERAKGNILERFSAQQFPDLHSELNLSSLELGDSALYFCASSVSGTYGYTFGSGTRLTVV.